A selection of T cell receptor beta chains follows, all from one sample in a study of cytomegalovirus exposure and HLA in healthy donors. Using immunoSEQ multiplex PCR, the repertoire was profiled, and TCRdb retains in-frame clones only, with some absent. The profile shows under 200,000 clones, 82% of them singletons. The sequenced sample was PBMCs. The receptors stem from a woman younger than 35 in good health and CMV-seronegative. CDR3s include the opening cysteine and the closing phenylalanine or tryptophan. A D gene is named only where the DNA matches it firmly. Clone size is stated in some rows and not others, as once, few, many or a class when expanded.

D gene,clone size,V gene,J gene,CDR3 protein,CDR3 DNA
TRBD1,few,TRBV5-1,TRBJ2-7,CASSLGPGTGVNEQYF,TGCGCCAGCAGCTTGGGCCCCGGGACAGGGGTCAACGAGCAGTACTTC
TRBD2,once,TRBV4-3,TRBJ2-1,CASSQDRPSGPGNEQFF,TGCGCCAGCAGCCAAGATCGGCCTAGCGGGCCGGGCAATGAGCAGTTCTTC
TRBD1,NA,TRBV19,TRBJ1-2,CASSPGTGLNYGYTF,TGTGCCAGTAGTCCCGGGACAGGTCTAAACTATGGCTACACCTTC
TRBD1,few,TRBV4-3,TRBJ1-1,CASSQDWTGVRMNTEAFF,TGCGCCAGCAGCCAAGATTGGACAGGGGTTCGGATGAACACTGAAGCTTTCTTT
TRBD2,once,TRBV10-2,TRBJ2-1,CASSAPGGLAGNEQFF,TGCGCCAGCAGTGCTCCCGGAGGACTAGCGGGAAATGAGCAGTTCTTC
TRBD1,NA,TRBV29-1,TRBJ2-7,CSARGYIAYEQYF,TGCAGCGCCAGGGGGTATATAGCCTACGAGCAGTACTTC
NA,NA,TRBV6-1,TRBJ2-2,CASRAELTGELFF,TGTGCCAGCCGCGCGGAGCTCACCGGGGAGCTGTTTTTT
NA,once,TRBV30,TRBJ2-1,CAWINLGTLQQFF,TGTGCCTGGATCAATTTGGGCACGCTCCAGCAGTTCTTC
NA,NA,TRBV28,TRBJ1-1,CASTFQTGGHEAFF,TGTGCCAGCACCTTCCAAACGGGTGGCCATGAAGCTTTCTTT
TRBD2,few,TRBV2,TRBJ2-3,CASSPNGGGADTQYF,TGTGCCAGCAGTCCTAACGGGGGGGGTGCAGATACGCAGTATTTT
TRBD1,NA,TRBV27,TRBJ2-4,CASSLRDRETGIQYF,TGTGCCAGCAGCCTCCGGGACAGGGAAACGGGCATTCAGTACTTC
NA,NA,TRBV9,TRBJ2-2,CASSLRQAANTGELFF,TGTGCCAGCAGCCTCCGACAGGCTGCGAACACCGGGGAGCTGTTTTTT
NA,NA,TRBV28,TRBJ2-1,CASSSVAETSYNEQFF,TGTGCCAGCAGTTCGGTAGCGGAAACTTCCTACAATGAGCAGTTCTTC
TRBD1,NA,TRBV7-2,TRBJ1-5,CASSLEQGLNQPQHF,TGTGCCAGCAGCTTAGAACAGGGGCTGAATCAGCCCCAGCATTTT
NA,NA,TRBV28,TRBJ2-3,CASSSPGMGTDTQYF,TGTGCCAGCAGTTCCCCCGGGATGGGCACAGATACGCAGTATTTT
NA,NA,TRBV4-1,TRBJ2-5,CASSLYGGETQYF,TGCGCCAGCAGCCTATACGGAGGGGAGACCCAGTACTTC